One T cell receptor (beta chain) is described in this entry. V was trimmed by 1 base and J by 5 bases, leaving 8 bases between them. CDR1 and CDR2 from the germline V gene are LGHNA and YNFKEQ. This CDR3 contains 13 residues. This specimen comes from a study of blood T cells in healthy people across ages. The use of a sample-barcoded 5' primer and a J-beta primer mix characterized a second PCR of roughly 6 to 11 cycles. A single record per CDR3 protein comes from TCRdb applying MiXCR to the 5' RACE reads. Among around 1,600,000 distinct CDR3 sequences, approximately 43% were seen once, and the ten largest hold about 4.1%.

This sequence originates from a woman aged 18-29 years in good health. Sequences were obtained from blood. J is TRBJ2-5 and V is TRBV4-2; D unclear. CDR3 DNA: TGTGCCAGCAGCCAAGTCACCACCGAGACCCAGTACTTC. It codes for CASSQVTTETQYF.